This entry lists 27 T cell receptor beta chains sequenced from one sample in a study of ipilimumab plus nivolumab after autologous stem cell transplantation. Assay: immunoSEQ multiplex PCR; the TCRdb copy retains only in-frame clones and omits some. This sample yields around 84,000 clones, of which 83% are seen a single time; roughly 2.2% belongs to the top ten. The material was PBMCs, obtained in a trial of ipilimumab plus nivolumab as post-transplant consolidation. The receptors were gathered from a male donor with diffuse large B-cell lymphoma.

CDR3 loop: CASSKALYRSKGDTEAFF. DNA for the CDR3: TGTGCCAGCAGCAAAGCGCTATACAGATCGAAAGGGGACACTGAAGCTTTCTTT. The rearrangement joins TRBV21-1 to TRBJ1-1; TRBD1 was called by the table and not checked on the DNA. TRBV21-1 constitutes a pseudogene. CDR3 size: 18 residues.

The V and J genes are TRBV6-1 and TRBJ1-1, with D perhaps matching TRBD1 (5 bases). Germline V gene lookup returns CDR1 MNHNS and CDR2 SASEGT. The CDR3 length is 15 residues. V lost 5 bases and J 1 base, leaving 14 bases between the germline ends. CDR3 protein: CASSTPGTWNTEAFF. The DNA for the CDR3 is TGTGCCAGCAGTACTCCCGGGACGTGGAACACTGAAGCTTTCTTT.

The gene calls are TRBV6-5 and TRBJ1-6; D unclear. CDR3 size: 14 residues. Trimming removed 11 bases at V and 7 bases at J, with 18 bases between. Germline CDR1 reads MNHEY; CDR2 reads SVGAGI. DNA for the CDR3: TGTGCCGCCAGAGGAGGCTTAGGGAATTCACCCCTCCACTTT. Translation: CAARGGLGNSPLHF.

The CDR3 coding sequence is TGTGCCAGCAGTGAAAACATCGGGGGGACTATGGGCTACACCTTC. Amino acids: CASSENIGGTMGYTF. V is TRBV6-1 and J is TRBJ1-2, with D possibly TRBD1 on 5 matching bases. Germline CDR1 is MNHNS and CDR2 is SASEGT. This CDR3 comprises 15 residues. V was cut by 2 bases and J by 8 bases, with 18 bases left in between.

V and J are TRBV29-1 and TRBJ1-3, with 8 bases lining up with TRBD1. Germline V gene lookup returns CDR1 SQVTM and CDR2 ANQGSEA. The CDR3 is 14 residues long. Germline trimming cut 5 bases from V and 3 bases from J; bases unmatched to any gene: 6. The CDR3 here is CSVRRTGNGNTIYF. CDR3 coding DNA: TGCAGCGTTCGCCGGACAGGGAATGGAAACACCATATATTTT.

CDR3 loop: CASSRSSSGHNEQFF. In DNA form, the CDR3 reads TGTGCCAGCAGCAGATCTAGCTCAGGCCACAATGAGCAGTTCTTC. The genes are TRBV7-2 and TRBJ2-1, with TRBD2 as a possible D gene (5 bases). CDR3 length: 15 residues. The V and J ends lost 5 bases and 5 bases respectively, with 16 bases between them. CDR1 SGHTA and CDR2 FQGNSA come from the germline V gene.

On this clone itself: At one end the junction does not follow the germline gene, possibly because of a read error. The CDR3 sequence is CASSVDRVHEQYF. CDR3 coding DNA: TGTGCTAGCAGCGTGGACAGGGTTCACGAGCAGTACTTC. V is TRBV7-7 and J is TRBJ2-7; 8 bases align to TRBD1. The CDR3 extends over 13 amino acids. Germline CDR1 is SSHAT and CDR2 is FNYEAQ (reference sequence).

This chain uses TRBV5-4 with TRBJ1-6, with 7 bases fitting TRBD1. Germline V lookup: CDR1 SGHNT, CDR2 YYREEE (reference sequence). The CDR3 length is 18 residues. V gave up 4 bases and J gave up 1 base; unmatched junction bases: 11. DNA for the CDR3: TGTGCCAGCAGCCAAGATGCAGCAGGGGGTTCCTATAATTCACCCCTCCACTTT. Translation gives CASSQDAAGGSYNSPLHF.

In DNA form, the CDR3 reads TGTGCCAGCAGCCTAGGGGGTCCGTTTAACACTGAAGCTTTCTTT. Translated: CASSLGGPFNTEAFF. This sequence joins TRBV7-9 and TRBJ1-1, with D possibly being TRBD1 (6 bases). Per the germline V gene, CDR1 is SEHNR and CDR2 is FQNEAQ (reference sequence). V was shortened by 5 bases and J by 2 bases, with 15 bases between the two germline ends. The CDR3 consists of 15 residues.

The gene calls are TRBV19 and TRBJ1-3; 7 nucleotides line up with TRBD1. Germline assignment: CDR1 LNHDA and CDR2 SQIVND (reference sequence). The trim removed 7 bases at V and 2 bases at J, leaving 11 bases unmatched. The CDR3 extends over 16 amino acids. In DNA, the CDR3 is TGTGCCAGTAATGGATGGAGGGGGCTTCCTGGAAACACCATATATTTT. Translating it yields CASNGWRGLPGNTIYF.

The J gene is TRBJ2-2, the V gene TRBV11-3; weak D call: TRBD2 (5 bases). Germline V gene sequence: CDR1 SGHNT, CDR2 YENEEA. The CDR3 is 15 amino acids. With 2 bases removed from V and 1 base from J, the gap between germline ends came to 8 bases. CDR3 nucleotides: TGTGCCAGCAGCTTATCGGGGAAGAACACCGGGGAGCTGTTTTTT. Residues: CASSLSGKNTGELFF.

V gene TRBV5-4 combines with J gene TRBJ1-1, with a possible D match to TRBD1 (5 bases). The germline V gene encodes CDR1 SGHNT and CDR2 YYREEE (reference sequence). Trimming took off 7 bases at V and 0 bases at J, with 10 bases between the two ends. CDR3 length equals 13 residues. DNA of the CDR3: TGTGCCAGCGCCCGGGGGTTGAACACTGAAGCTTTCTTT. Translating gives CASARGLNTEAFF.

The genes are TRBV5-6 and TRBJ2-5; 7 bases are a match to TRBD2. The J segment lost 4 bases and the V segment lost 4 bases, leaving 13 bases of the junction unmatched. CDR3 length: 16 amino acids. Per the germline V gene, CDR1 is SGHDT and CDR2 is YYEEEE. CDR3 sequence (DNA): TGTGCCAGCAGCATCCCCCGGGGGTGGGGGGGAGAGACCCAGTACTTC. Translation: CASSIPRGWGGETQYF.

The chain employs TRBV29-1 and TRBJ2-1; the match to TRBD2 covers 13 bases. Germline lookup yields CDR1 SQVTM and CDR2 ANQGSEA. The CDR3 is 16 residues long. The V gene end was trimmed by 4 bases and the J gene end by 2 bases; junction bases not matched to a gene: 5. The CDR3 DNA sequence: TGCAGCGTTGGAAAACTAGCGGGGGGGACCTACAATGAGCAGTTCTTC. This encodes CSVGKLAGGTYNEQFF.

Of note for this clone: The junction differs from germline at one of its ends, possibly a read error. The chain combines TRBV5-5 with TRBJ1-1; D gene uncertain. CDR1 and CDR2 (germline): SGHKS, YYEKEE (reference sequence). The CDR3 consists of 15 residues. CDR3 in amino acids: CASTLGPSTNTEAFF. DNA of the CDR3: TGTGCCAGCACCTTGGGCCCTAGCACGAACACTGAAGCTTTCTTT.

V and J are TRBV29-1 and TRBJ1-1; D unresolved. The CDR3 is 13 amino acids. Per germline, CDR1 SQVTM and CDR2 ANQGSEA. V dropped 3 bases and J dropped 5 bases, with 13 bases sitting between them. The CDR3 DNA sequence: TGCAGCGTTGAGTGGGGAAGTGGGACTGAAGCTTTCTTT. Its translation is CSVEWGSGTEAFF.

The count of this clone is one. V is TRBV7-2 and J is TRBJ1-5; D unresolved. V dropped 5 bases and J dropped 0 bases, with 5 bases sitting between them. The germline CDR1 and CDR2 sequences are SGHTA and FQGNSA. This CDR3 comprises 13 residues. The CDR3: CASSPNSNQPQHF. The CDR3 DNA reads TGTGCCAGCAGCCCCAATAGCAATCAGCCCCAGCATTTT.

This sequence joins TRBV7-9 and TRBJ2-2; tentatively, D is TRBD1 or TRBD2 (5 bases each). There are 15 residues in the CDR3. CDR1 is SEHNR and CDR2 is FQNEAQ in the germline V gene (reference sequence). With 6 bases removed from V and 0 bases from J, the gap between germline ends came to 11 bases. Here the CDR3 reads CASRLRGANTGELFF. CDR3 nucleotides: TGTGCCAGCAGGTTACGAGGGGCGAACACCGGGGAGCTGTTTTTT.

The J gene is TRBJ2-3, the V gene TRBV29-1; 11 bases fit TRBD2. The V gene's germline CDR1 is SQVTM and CDR2 ANQGSEA. Trimming took 4 bases from V and 2 from J; bases not matched to a gene: 5. There are 15 residues in the CDR3. The CDR3 coding sequence is TGCAGCGTTGTTCTAGCGGGGGGAAACACAGATACGCAGTATTTT. Translated, it gives CSVVLAGGNTDTQYF.

The rearrangement links TRBV20-1 to TRBJ2-7; D gene ambiguous. There are 11 residues in the CDR3. V was clipped by 3 bases and J by 7 bases, with 10 bases between them. CDR1 and CDR2 from the germline V gene are DFQATT and SNEGSKA (reference sequence). CDR3 protein: CSASASREQYF. The CDR3 DNA follows: TGCAGTGCTAGCGCCTCGCGGGAGCAGTACTTC.

The chain joins TRBV20-1 to TRBJ1-2; D unresolved. The germline gives CDR1 DFQATT, CDR2 SNEGSKA (reference sequence). V lost 3 bases and J lost 8, with 10 bases in between. The CDR3 consists of 11 residues. CDR3 region: CSARTAGGYTF. The CDR3 region has the DNA TGCAGTGCTAGGACCGCGGGCGGCTACACCTTC.

The chain joins TRBV4-2 to TRBJ2-5; maybe TRBD1 (6 bases). The CDR3 runs 15 residues. Germline lookup yields CDR1 LGHNA and CDR2 YNFKEQ. Trimming stripped 1 base from V and 4 bases from J, with 13 bases between. The CDR3 DNA reads as TGTGCCAGCAGCCAAGTACAGGGCGGACGAGAGACCCAGTACTTC. This encodes CASSQVQGGRETQYF.

The CDR3 DNA is TGTGCCAGCAGTGGGCGCCGGGACAGGGGCTCCTACGAGCAGTACTTC. Protein sequence: CASSGRRDRGSYEQYF. The V call is TRBV2, the J call TRBJ2-7; 10 nucleotides align to TRBD1. J gave up 0 bases and V 4 bases, and 6 bases lay outside the gene matches. Germline V CDR1 and CDR2: SNHLY, FYNNEI. The CDR3 extends over 16 amino acids.

The V gene is TRBV7-9, the J gene TRBJ2-1, with D perhaps matching TRBD2 (5 bases). CDR1 is SEHNR and CDR2 is FQNEAQ in the germline V gene (reference sequence). The CDR3 covers 14 residues. The V end was cut by 1 base, the J end by 4 bases, with 8 bases between. The DNA for the CDR3 is TGTGCCAGCAGCTTAGAGTCGGGATACAATGAGCAGTTCTTC. It translates to CASSLESGYNEQFF.

This clone was seen a single time. This chain joins TRBV25-1 and TRBJ1-2; 9 bases are shared with TRBD1. This CDR3 comprises 15 residues. J was trimmed by 5 bases and V by 1 base; bases with no gene match: 5. Germline V lookup: CDR1 MGHDK, CDR2 SYGVNS. The CDR3 coding sequence is TGTGCCAGCAGTGAATCCGGGGACAGGGTGTATGGCTACACCTTC. Translating it yields CASSESGDRVYGYTF.

This chain joins TRBV2 and TRBJ1-1; D is ambiguous. Trimming stripped 5 bases from V and 1 base from J, with 11 bases between. The length of the CDR3 is 14 residues. CDR1 is SNHLY and CDR2 is FYNNEI in the germline V gene. CDR3 region: CASSQINSNTEAFF. Here the CDR3 DNA reads TGTGCCAGCAGTCAAATAAATTCGAACACTGAAGCTTTCTTT.

The chain uses TRBV15 and TRBJ2-6; D remains ambiguous. CDR3 length: 15 residues. Looked up from germline, CDR1 is LNHNV and CDR2 is YYDKDF (reference sequence). V lost 0 bases and J 0 bases, leaving 3 bases between the germline ends. The DNA of the CDR3 is TGTGCCACCAGCAGAGACGCCTCTGGGGCCAACGTCCTGACTTTC. Translating it yields CATSRDASGANVLTF.